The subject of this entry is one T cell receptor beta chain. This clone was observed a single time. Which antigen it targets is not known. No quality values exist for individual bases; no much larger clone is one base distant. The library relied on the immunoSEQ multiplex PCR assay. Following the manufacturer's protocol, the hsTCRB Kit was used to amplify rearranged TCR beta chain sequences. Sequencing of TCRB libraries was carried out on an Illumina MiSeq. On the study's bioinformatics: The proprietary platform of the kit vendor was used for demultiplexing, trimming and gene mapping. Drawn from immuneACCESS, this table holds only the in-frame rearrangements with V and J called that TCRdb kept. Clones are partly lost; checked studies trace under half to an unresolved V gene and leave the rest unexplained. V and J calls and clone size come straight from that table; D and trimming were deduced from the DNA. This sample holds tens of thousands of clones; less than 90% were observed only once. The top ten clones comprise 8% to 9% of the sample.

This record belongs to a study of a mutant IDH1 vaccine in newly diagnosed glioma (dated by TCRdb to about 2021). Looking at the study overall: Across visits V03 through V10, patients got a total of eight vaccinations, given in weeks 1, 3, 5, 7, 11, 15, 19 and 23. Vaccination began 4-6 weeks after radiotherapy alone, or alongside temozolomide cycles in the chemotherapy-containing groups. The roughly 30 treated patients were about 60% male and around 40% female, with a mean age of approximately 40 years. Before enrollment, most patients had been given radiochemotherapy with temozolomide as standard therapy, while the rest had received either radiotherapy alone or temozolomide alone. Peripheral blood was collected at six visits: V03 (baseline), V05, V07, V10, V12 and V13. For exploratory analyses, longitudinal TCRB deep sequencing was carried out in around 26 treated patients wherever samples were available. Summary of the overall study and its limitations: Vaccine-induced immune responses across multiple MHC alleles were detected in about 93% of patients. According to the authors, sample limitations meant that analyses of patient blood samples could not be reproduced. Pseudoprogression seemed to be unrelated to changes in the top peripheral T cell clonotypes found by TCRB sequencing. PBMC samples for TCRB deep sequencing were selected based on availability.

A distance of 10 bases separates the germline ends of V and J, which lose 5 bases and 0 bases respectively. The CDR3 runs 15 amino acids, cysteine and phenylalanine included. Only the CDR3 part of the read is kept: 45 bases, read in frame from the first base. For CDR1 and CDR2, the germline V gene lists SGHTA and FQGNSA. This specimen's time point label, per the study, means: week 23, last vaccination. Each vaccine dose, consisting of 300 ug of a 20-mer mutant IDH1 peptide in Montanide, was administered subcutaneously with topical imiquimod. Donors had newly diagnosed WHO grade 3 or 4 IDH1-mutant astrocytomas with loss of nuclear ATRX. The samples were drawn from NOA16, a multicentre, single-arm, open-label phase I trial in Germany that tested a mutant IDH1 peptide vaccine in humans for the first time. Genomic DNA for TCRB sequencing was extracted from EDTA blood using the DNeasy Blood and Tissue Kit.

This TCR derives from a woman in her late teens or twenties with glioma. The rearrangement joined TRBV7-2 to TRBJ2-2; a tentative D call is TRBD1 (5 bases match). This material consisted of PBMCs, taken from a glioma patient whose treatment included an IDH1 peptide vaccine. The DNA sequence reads TGTGCCAGCAGCCCCCTAGGGGCGAACACCGGGGAGCTGTTTTTT. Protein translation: CASSPLGANTGELFF.